The rows below give T cell receptor beta chains drawn from one sample of a study of T cell responses to AZD1222 COVID-19 vaccine. The repertoire was sequenced with immunoSEQ multiplex PCR; TCRdb's copy has only in-frame clones and lacks some. The sample consists of 110,000 or so clones, about nine tenths of them appearing once. The sequenced sample was peripheral blood, obtained 28 days after the second AZD1222 dose. The receptors derive from an adult who received the AZD1222 COVID-19 vaccine. Each CDR3 is given without its conserved first and last residue.

TRBV7-2,TRBJ1-2,ASSLAGAGTDYGYT
TRBV4-2,TRBJ2-4,ASGGGAKNIQY
TRBV4-3,TRBJ2-7,ASSQERHDYEQY
TRBV10-3,TRBJ2-1,AISDPVNYNEQF
TRBV18,TRBJ2-3,ASSQQGATSTDTQY
TRBV9,TRBJ2-7,ASSTPNSYEQY
TRBV7-9,TRBJ2-1,ASSQRDRYNEQF
TRBV7-3,TRBJ1-1,ASSLSGDTEAF
TRBV28,TRBJ2-2,ASSRTDRRPGELF
TRBV5-1,TRBJ1-5,ASSLQGTPEQPQH
TRBV9,TRBJ2-7,ASSVGTGAYEQY
TRBV14,TRBJ1-2,ASSQSDSYGYT
TRBV15,TRBJ2-3,ATSSTGIPTDTQY
TRBV6-4,TRBJ2-1,ASSDSTGGGNEQF
TRBV19,TRBJ2-7,ASSIGGHGTYEQY
TRBV7-6,TRBJ2-2,ASSLAGGFGELF
TRBV5-1,TRBJ2-5,ASSPSLAGQETQY
TRBV29-1,TRBJ1-1,SVGEVTEAF
TRBV20-1,TRBJ2-5,SASSSGEETQY
TRBV5-4,TRBJ2-7,ASSYELRGYEQY
TRBV13,TRBJ2-3,ASSLNGAFSDTQY
TRBV6-6,TRBJ2-7,ASRGQGIYEQY
TRBV6-2/TRBV6-3,TRBJ2-3,ASSYGDRDLPTQY
TRBV6-5,TRBJ2-7,ASSLTTGTHYEQY
TRBV14,TRBJ1-1,ASSQDWPGEGNTEAF
TRBV6-5,TRBJ2-2,ASSFHRTGELF
TRBV12-3/TRBV12-4,TRBJ2-7,ASSRDRLYEQY
TRBV28,TRBJ1-5,ASSATGTGYQPQH
TRBV19,TRBJ2-1,ASGRQGTYNEQF
TRBV2,TRBJ2-7,ASRTETLLEQY
TRBV18,TRBJ1-6,ASSTGIRGGSSPLH
TRBV6-6,TRBJ2-4,ASSRAQGARAKNIQY
TRBV14,TRBJ1-1,ASSQDLLGNTEAF
TRBV28,TRBJ1-1,ASRERGLNTEAF
TRBV7-9,TRBJ2-3,ASSLRRGAFTDTQY
TRBV9,TRBJ1-3,ASSVENSGNTIY
TRBV6-5,TRBJ2-1,ASSQTGTSDEQF
TRBV11-3,TRBJ2-1,ASSLEAGGYNEQF
TRBV19,TRBJ2-3,ASSRPRTGATDTQY
TRBV10-3,TRBJ1-2,ATTESIYGYT